The 24 T cell receptor beta chains reported below all come from one sample, sequenced in a study of T cells in Graves' hyperthyroidism and ophthalmopathy. RNA transcripts served as the template for amplifying TCR beta CDR3 regions. During a first-round RT-PCR of the TCR CDR3, the HTBI primer set was used. TCRdb passed the multiplex PCR reads through MiXCR, listing each CDR3 protein once. The sample contains approximately 500,000 distinct CDR3 sequences, 40% to 55% of which appear only once. The sequenced material came from peripheral blood or thyroid tissue (not recorded which). The receptors here all came from a woman aged 18-29 years with Graves' hyperthyroidism.

The sample holds many counts of this clonotype. The rearrangement links TRBV7-9 to TRBJ2-7; 7 bases fit TRBD2. J gave up 0 bases and V 1 base, and 9 bases lay outside the gene matches. Germline values: CDR1 SEHNR, CDR2 FQNEAQ (reference sequence). The CDR3 totals 17 residues. The CDR3 bases are TGTGCCAGCAGCTTAGGTTACGAGCGGGATCGCTCCTACGAGCAGTACTTC. Amino acids: CASSLGYERDRSYEQYF.

J is TRBJ2-2 and V is TRBV6-2 or TRBV6-3; D might be TRBD1 (5 bases). Looked up from germline, CDR1 is MNHEY and CDR2 is SVGEGT. Trimming left V 0 bases short and J 2 bases short, with 7 bases between. This CDR3 comprises 15 residues. The CDR3 nucleotides are TGTGCCAGCAGTTACTCGCAGGGAAACACCGGGGAGCTGTTTTTT. It encodes CASSYSQGNTGELFF.

This clonotype came up many times. The gene calls are TRBV19 and TRBJ2-5, with 10 bases matching TRBD2. The CDR3 totals 14 residues. Looked up from germline, CDR1 is LNHDA and CDR2 is SQIVND (reference sequence). The junction had 6 bases not matched to a gene; V was cut back by 9 bases and J by 2 bases. DNA of the CDR3: TGTGCCAGCCGCCAGGGACTAGCGCAAGAGACCCAGTACTTC. It translates to CASRQGLAQETQYF.

The chain is built from TRBV7-2 and TRBJ1-1, with D possibly being TRBD1 (5 bases). Trimming took off 1 base at V and 1 base at J, with 16 bases between the two ends. Germline V gene sequence: CDR1 SGHTA, CDR2 FQGNSA. This CDR3 comprises 17 residues. The CDR3 loop reads CASSLVASGTPNTEAFF. For the CDR3, the DNA is TGTGCCAGCAGCTTAGTGGCTAGCGGGACCCCGAACACTGAAGCTTTCTTT.

V and J are TRBV5-1 and TRBJ2-7; 8 positions agree with TRBD2. Germline V gene data show CDR1 as SGHRS and CDR2 as YFSETQ. The V gene end was trimmed by 5 bases and the J gene end by 2 bases; junction bases not matched to a gene: 12. CDR3 length equals 16 residues. The CDR3 region has the DNA TGCGCCAGCAGTCAGGAGGTAGCGGGGACCACCTACGAGCAGTACTTC. Residues: CASSQEVAGTTYEQYF.

The chain recombines TRBV20-1 with TRBJ2-7, with TRBD2 matching 7 bases. With the DNA end fitting TRBJ2-1 better, the J assignment may be wrong. The CDR3 is made up of 14 amino acids. Germline-derived CDR1 and CDR2 are DFQATT and SNEGSKA (reference sequence). DNA of the CDR3: TGCAGTGCAAATCTAGCGGTCTCCTACAATGAGCAGTTCTTC. This translates into CSANLAVSYNEQFF.

This clonotype was counted only a few times. The chain joins TRBV7-9 to TRBJ2-3; D is unresolved. CDR3 length: 11 residues. V lost 5 bases and J 3 bases, leaving 3 bases between the germline ends. Germline V gene data show CDR1 as SEHNR and CDR2 as FQNEAQ (reference sequence). The CDR3 bases are TGTGCCAGCAGCAAGACAGATACGCAGTATTTT. Translating gives CASSKTDTQYF. The variable domain in full, completed from reference TRBV7-9 and TRBJ2-3, reads DTGVSQNPRHKITKRGQNVTFRCDPISEHNRLYWYRQTLGQGPEFLTYFQNEAQLEKSRLLSDRFSAERPKGSFSTLEIQRTEQGDSAMYLCASSKTDTQYFGPGTRLTVL.

This clonotype was observed a handful of times. The V gene is TRBV24-1, the J gene TRBJ2-3, with D tentatively TRBD1 (6 bases). The germline V gene encodes CDR1 KGHDR and CDR2 SFDVKD. The V and J ends lost 9 bases and 5 bases respectively, with 20 bases between them. The CDR3 runs to 15 residues. CDR3 residues: CATYSPGVVRDTQYF. The CDR3, as DNA: TGTGCCACCTACTCCCCAGGGGTAGTTAGAGATACGCAGTATTTT.

The chain has TRBV19 and TRBJ1-2; maybe TRBD1 (6 bases). The CDR3 sequence is 15 residues long. Germline assignment: CDR1 LNHDA and CDR2 SQIVND (reference sequence). V lost 5 bases, J lost 1 base, and 14 bases lay in between. The CDR3 protein is CASSVQGTGNYGYTF. The DNA of the CDR3 is TGTGCCAGTAGTGTCCAGGGGACGGGTAACTATGGCTACACCTTC.

Remarks on this clonotype: Relative to the germline gene, one junction end is altered; a read error may explain this. The chain uses TRBV7-9 and TRBJ2-7; D ambiguous. Per the germline V gene, CDR1 is SEHNR and CDR2 is FQNEAQ (reference sequence). This CDR3 region has 11 residues. This CDR3 is CASSLAYVQYF. CDR3 in DNA: TGTGCCAGCAGCTTAGCGTACGTGCAGTACTTC.

The rearrangement links TRBV20-1 to TRBJ1-1, with D possibly TRBD1 on 6 matching bases. This CDR3 spans 12 amino acids. The germline gives CDR1 DFQATT, CDR2 SNEGSKA (reference sequence). V was cut by 5 bases and J by 4 bases, with 11 bases left in between. The CDR3 nucleotides read TGCAGTGCTGCACCGGGGGCCACTGAAGCTTTCTTT. Protein product: CSAAPGATEAFF.

Comment on this clonotype: The junction does not match germline at one end; this may be a read error. The V and J genes are TRBV2 and TRBJ1-2; 8 bases map to TRBD1. Germline assignment: CDR1 SNHLY and CDR2 FYNNEI. This CDR3 spans 15 amino acids. CDR3 in amino acids: CASSVGQDNNYGHTF. The CDR3 DNA is TGCGCCAGCAGCGTGGGACAGGACAATAACTATGGCCACACCTTC.

Worth noting for this clonotype: A junction end diverges from the germline sequence, so it may reflect a read error. The chain carries TRBV10-3 and TRBJ2-5; D possibly matches TRBD1 or TRBD2 (6 bases each). The CDR3 covers 15 residues. CDR1 is ENHRY, CDR2 SYGVKD, per germline. Here the CDR3 reads CASSSSRGRGETQYF. CDR3 nucleotides: TGTGCCAGCAGTTCATCCCGGGGGCGGGGAGAGACCCAGTACTTC.

This clonotype appeared many times. The chain couples TRBV6-4 to TRBJ2-2; D is possibly TRBD2 (6 bases). The CDR3 contains 13 residues. Germline CDR1 is MRHNA and CDR2 is SNTAGT. V lost 4 bases to trimming and J lost 3 bases, with 6 bases between them. CDR3 DNA sequence: TGTGCCAGCAGTGGCGGGGACACCGGGGAGCTGTTTTTT. Translating gives CASSGGDTGELFF.

This rearrangement joins TRBV19 to TRBJ1-6; 9 positions match TRBD1. The CDR3 length is 18 residues. The V and J ends lost 7 bases and 7 bases, in that order; junction bases with no gene match: 17. Germline V CDR1 and CDR2: LNHDA, SQIVND (reference sequence). CDR3 DNA: TGTGCCAGTACCCAGGGCCAGGCGGACAGGGGTTACAATTCACCCCTCCACTTT. Residues: CASTQGQADRGYNSPLHF. Full variable domain (remainder filled in from reference TRBV19 and TRBJ1-6): DGGITQSPKYLFRKEGQNVTLSCEQNLNHDAMYWYRQDPGQGLRLIYYSQIVNDFQKGDIAEGYSVSREKKESFPLTVTSAQKNPTAFYLCASTQGQADRGYNSPLHFGNGTRLTVT.

This clonotype was picked up many times. The chain combines TRBV4-1 with TRBJ1-4; no definite D call. The V gene lost 4 bases and the J gene lost 2 bases, with 8 bases spanning the gap. The CDR3 totals 14 residues. From germline, CDR1 is MGHRA and CDR2 YSYEKL. CDR3 nucleotide sequence: TGCGCCAGCAGCCCGGTGGTCACTAATGAAAAACTGTTTTTT. It is translated as CASSPVVTNEKLFF.

This clonotype was counted many times. The V call is TRBV12-3 or TRBV12-4, the J call TRBJ2-5, with TRBD2 matching over 8 bases. The CDR3 sequence is 15 residues long. V lost 7 bases and J lost 0; bases outside the gene matches: 7. This CDR3 is CASTLTSADQETQYF. The CDR3 DNA reads as TGTGCCAGCACTTTGACTAGCGCAGACCAAGAGACCCAGTACTTC.

This clonotype was observed many times. The chain links TRBV2 to TRBJ2-7; 10 positions agree with TRBD1. V dropped 6 bases and J dropped 5; count of bases not matched to a gene: 7. The germline V gene encodes CDR1 SNHLY and CDR2 FYNNEI. The CDR3 is made up of 14 amino acids. CDR3 nucleotides: TGTGCCAGCAGGGCCGGGACAGGGGTCCACGAGCAGTACTTC. Amino acids: CASRAGTGVHEQYF.

This clonotype has just one count. The chain uses TRBV5-1 and TRBJ2-5, with 14 nucleotides matching TRBD2. The germline CDR1 and CDR2 sequences are SGHRS and YFSETQ. CDR3 length: 16 residues. V gave up 4 bases and J gave up 3 bases; unmatched junction bases: 5. Here the CDR3 reads CASSRGLAGAEETQYF. The CDR3 DNA follows: TGCGCCAGCAGCAGGGGACTAGCGGGAGCGGAAGAGACCCAGTACTTC.

This clonotype was detected ten times or more. This chain links TRBV6-1 with TRBJ2-5, with TRBD1 as a possible D gene (7 bases). The CDR3 length is 15 residues. Trimming took off 4 bases at V and 1 base at J, with 13 bases between the two ends. The germline V gene encodes CDR1 MNHNS and CDR2 SASEGT. The CDR3 DNA reads TGTGCCAGCAGTGGGGGGGACAGTTCCCAAGAGACCCAGTACTTC. Residues: CASSGGDSSQETQYF.

V gene TRBV30 combines with J gene TRBJ2-7; D is possibly TRBD1 (6 bases). CDR1 is GTSNPN and CDR2 is SVGIG in the germline V gene (reference sequence). V was trimmed by 6 bases and J by 2 bases, leaving 17 bases between them. There are 14 residues in the CDR3. CDR3 nucleotide sequence: TGTGCCTGCCTCGGTAGGGACAATACCTACGAGCAGTACTTC. It translates to CACLGRDNTYEQYF.

The chain joins TRBV19 to TRBJ2-5; perhaps TRBD2 as D (6 bases). The germline V and J ends were trimmed by 0 bases and 1 base, with 9 bases remaining between them. Germline CDR1 LNHDA, CDR2 SQIVND (reference sequence). This CDR3 contains 15 residues. The CDR3 sequence is CASSIDRDFQETQYF. DNA for the CDR3: TGTGCCAGTAGTATAGATCGGGACTTCCAAGAGACCCAGTACTTC.

This clonotype appeared many times. The genes are TRBV4-1 and TRBJ2-7, with TRBD1 identical over 9 bases. The CDR3 totals 16 residues. CDR1 and CDR2 (germline): MGHRA, YSYEKL. V shed 4 bases, J shed 5 bases, and the junction held 12 bases outside the gene matches. The CDR3 sequence: CASSPSTGTGFHEQYF. The CDR3 region has the DNA TGCGCCAGCAGCCCTTCGACCGGGACAGGGTTCCACGAGCAGTACTTC.

In this sample, this clonotype turned up many times. The rearrangement uses TRBV5-1 and TRBJ1-5; no reliable D call. Germline values: CDR1 SGHRS, CDR2 YFSETQ. The CDR3 is 17 amino acids. V was cut by 5 bases and J by 1 base, with 19 bases left in between. CDR3 bases: TGCGCCAGCAGTTCTCCCCGAGCTAATCAAAGCAATCAGCCCCAGCATTTT. Its translation is CASSSPRANQSNQPQHF.